A single T cell receptor (beta chain) is shown here with its context. Its antigen is as yet unknown. PCR amplification relied on 60 Vbeta primers (plus 13 Jbeta primers). Assay: immunoSEQ multiplex PCR; the TCRdb copy retains only in-frame clones and omits some. This sample carries about 120,000 clones, over 6.5% of them seen once, and the ten largest clones take around 6%. This sample is drawn from a study of cytomegalovirus exposure and HLA in healthy donors. With 2 bases clipped from V and 4 bases from J, the junction kept 4 bases outside the gene matches. Germline V gives CDR1 SGHNT, CDR2 YENEEA. The CDR3 is 15 amino acids. Study outcomes and limitations: Among immune exposure information, only CMV serostatus was available.

This receptor was identified in a woman in her thirties or forties in good health and CMV-seropositive. The chain combines TRBV11-3 with TRBJ2-5; 10 bases are shared with TRBD1. Source material: PBMCs. CDR3 protein: CASSLSGDRGETQYF. The CDR3 DNA sequence: TGTGCCAGCAGCTTATCAGGGGACAGGGGAGAGACCCAGTACTTC.